The present T cell receptor beta chain was sequenced within a study of T cell changes during pregnancy in multiple sclerosis. In germline, CDR1 is MNHEY, CDR2 SVGAGI. This CDR3 has 13 residues. Between the trimmed V and J ends, which lost 4 bases and 8 bases, there was a span of 14 bases. Clones were read by immunoSEQ multiplex PCR, and TCRdb kept only the in-frame ones, dropping some. The sample has tens of thousands of clones; 91% are singletons. This clone has a single count. This material consisted of CD4+ T cells from peripheral blood mononuclear cells, taken after pregnancy. This chain joins TRBV6-5 and TRBJ1-2, with D uncertain. The clonotype comes from a female donor in good health, enrolled as a control in a pregnancy study. The CDR3 DNA follows: TGTGCCAGCAGTTCCGCGGCCCTCCTGGGCTACACCTTC. It encodes CASSSAALLGYTF.